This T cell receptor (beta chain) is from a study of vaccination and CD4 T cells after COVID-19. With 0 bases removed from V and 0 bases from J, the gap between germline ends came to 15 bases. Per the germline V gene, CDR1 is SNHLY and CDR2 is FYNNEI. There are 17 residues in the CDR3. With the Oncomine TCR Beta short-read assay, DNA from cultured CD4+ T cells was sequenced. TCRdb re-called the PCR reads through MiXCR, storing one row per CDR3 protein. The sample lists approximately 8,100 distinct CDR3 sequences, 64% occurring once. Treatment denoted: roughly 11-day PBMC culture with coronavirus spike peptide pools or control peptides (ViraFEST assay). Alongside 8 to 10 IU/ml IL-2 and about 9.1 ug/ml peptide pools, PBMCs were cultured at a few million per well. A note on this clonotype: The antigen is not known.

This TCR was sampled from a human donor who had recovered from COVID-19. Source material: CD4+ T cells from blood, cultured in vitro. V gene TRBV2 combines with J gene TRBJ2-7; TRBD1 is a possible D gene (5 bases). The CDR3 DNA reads TGTGCCAGCAGTGAAGCGCTTGTAGGGGCCGGCTCCTACGAGCAGTACTTC. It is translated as CASSEALVGAGSYEQYF.